The present TCR beta chain was sequenced within a study of brain T cells in children with intractable seizures. Study observations and caveats: Viral specificity was inferred only from CDR3 similarity; HCMV serostatus was unknown. Pre-surgery blood may have been undersampled, hiding some clones.

Libraries were prepared by immunoSEQ multiplex PCR; TCRdb keeps only in-frame clonotypes and omits some of them. The sample carries 78,000 or so clones, around nine tenths recorded once. Remarks on this clone: Its target is not known.

Surgery cases with the highest brain T cell transcript signatures were chosen for sequencing. CDR3 length: 14 residues. The germline V and J ends were trimmed by 1 base and 2 bases, with 5 bases remaining between them. Germline V gene sequence: CDR1 MNHEY, CDR2 SMNVEV (reference sequence). V is TRBV27 and J is TRBJ2-2; D remains unclear. This TCR came from a girl aged 2 to 10 with Rasmussen encephalitis and intractable seizures. The specimen was peripheral blood, collected at surgery. The DNA for the CDR3 is TGTGCCAGCAGTTTATGGAAAAACACCGGGGAGCTGTTTTTT. The encoded protein is CASSLWKNTGELFF.